These 15 T cell receptor beta chains originate from one sample sequenced in a study of blood T cell repertoires in COVID-19. Clones were read by immunoSEQ multiplex PCR, and TCRdb kept only the in-frame ones, dropping some. The repertoire holds roughly 110,000 clones, with more than 70% as singletons. The specimen sequenced was peripheral blood. Receptor source: a woman aged 70 to 79 who had recovered from COVID-19.

This clone occurred a few times. The CDR3 DNA reads as TGCAGTGCTCGCCCCGACAGGGACTACACCTTC. Translation: CSARPDRDYTF. The chain links TRBV20-1 to TRBJ1-2; 7 bases align to TRBD1. This CDR3 is 11 amino acids long. Germline CDR1 is DFQATT and CDR2 is SNEGSKA (reference sequence). Trimming removed 5 bases from V and 10 bases from J; junction bases left unmatched: 7.

V usage is TRBV7-2 and J usage is TRBJ1-1, with a possible D match to TRBD1 (5 bases). Germline V lookup: CDR1 SGHTA, CDR2 FQGNSA. This CDR3 spans 16 amino acids. V was clipped by 3 bases and J by 0 bases, with 14 bases between them. The CDR3 here is CASSLLGAHMNTEAFF. The CDR3 DNA sequence: TGTGCCAGCAGCTTGTTAGGGGCCCACATGAACACTGAAGCTTTCTTT.

CDR3 DNA sequence: TGTGCCAGCAGTCCCCGGGGATACGAGCAGTACTTC. It encodes CASSPRGYEQYF. This chain links TRBV6-5 with TRBJ2-7; perhaps TRBD2 as D (5 bases). Between the trimmed V and J ends, which lost 5 bases and 4 bases, there was a span of 9 bases. The CDR3 covers 12 residues. Germline V gene data show CDR1 as MNHEY and CDR2 as SVGAGI.

The chain joins TRBV9 to TRBJ2-3, with 11 bases fitting TRBD1. There are 16 residues in the CDR3. Trimming at V came to 3 bases and at J to 3 bases, leaving 6 bases not matched to a gene. Germline V gives CDR1 SGDLS, CDR2 YYNGEE. The CDR3 DNA reads TGTGCCAGCAGCGGTCCCGGGACAGGGGGTACAGATACGCAGTATTTT. This gives the protein CASSGPGTGGTDTQYF.

This chain joins TRBV7-9 and TRBJ1-2; 8 bases line up with TRBD1. Looked up from germline, CDR1 is SEHNR and CDR2 is FQNEAQ (reference sequence). The CDR3 totals 17 residues. With 5 bases clipped from V and 4 bases from J, the junction kept 15 bases outside the gene matches. CDR3 DNA sequence: TGTGCCAGCAGCCGAGGACCAGGACTAACAGGGGGCTATGGCTACACCTTC. Protein product: CASSRGPGLTGGYGYTF.

As DNA, the CDR3 is TGCGCCAGCAGTGCGGGGACAGGTCAAGAGACCCAGTACTTC. Amino acid sequence: CASSAGTGQETQYF. The chain links TRBV10-1 to TRBJ2-5; 8 nucleotides line up with TRBD1. The CDR3 covers 14 residues. Germline lookup yields CDR1 WNHNN and CDR2 SYGVQD (reference sequence). V was pared by 4 bases and J by 2 bases, with 3 bases of the junction left unmatched.

This chain uses TRBV19 with TRBJ2-7; tentative D call: TRBD2 (6 bases). Germline CDR1 and CDR2: LNHDA and SQIVND (reference sequence). V was shortened by 10 bases and J by 7 bases, with 20 bases between the two germline ends. This CDR3 region has 13 residues. CDR3 nucleotide sequence: TGTGCCACTATGGACGGGGACTCTTGGGAGCAGTACTTC. Translation: CATMDGDSWEQYF.

Of note for this clone: Sequence at one end of the junction differs from germline and may be a read error. The genes are TRBV9 and TRBJ2-7; TRBD2 agrees at 10 bases. This CDR3 spans 12 amino acids. Germline lookup yields CDR1 SGDLS and CDR2 YYNGEE. The CDR3 protein is CASSPTSGDLHF. The CDR3 DNA reads TGTGCCAGCAGCCCCACTAGCGGGGATCTCCACTTC.

The chain employs TRBV6-5 and TRBJ2-3; the D gene is possibly TRBD2 (6 bases). The CDR3 loop spans 14 amino acids. Trimming left V 8 bases short and J 2 bases short, with 14 bases between. Germline CDR1 and CDR2: MNHEY and SVGAGI. As DNA, the CDR3 is TGTGCCAGCCGACTAGTGGCTTACACAGATACGCAGTATTTT. It translates to CASRLVAYTDTQYF.

The chain recombines TRBV5-1 with TRBJ2-3; maybe TRBD1 (6 bases). V lost 6 bases, J lost 2 bases, and 13 bases lay in between. From germline, CDR1 is SGHRS and CDR2 YFSETQ. The CDR3 covers 14 residues. CDR3 coding DNA: TGCGCCAGCACTTCGGGACACATCACAGATACGCAGTATTTT. Translation: CASTSGHITDTQYF.

The V gene is TRBV30, the J gene TRBJ1-6; D remains ambiguous. Germline V lookup: CDR1 GTSNPN, CDR2 SVGIG (reference sequence). The CDR3 consists of 14 residues. Trimming took 0 bases from V and 9 from J, leaving 12 bases between them. The CDR3 region has the DNA TGTGCCTGGAGTGTTGAACCACGAGCTTCACCCCTCCACTTT. This encodes CAWSVEPRASPLHF.

This rearrangement joins TRBV6-2 or TRBV6-3 to TRBJ1-1; D gene uncertain. The CDR3 runs to 13 residues. The germline V and J ends were trimmed by 2 bases and 6 bases, with 10 bases remaining between them. Germline-derived CDR1 and CDR2 are MNHEY and SVGEGT. The CDR3 loop reads CASSYVRQAEAFF. The CDR3 DNA reads as TGTGCCAGCAGTTACGTCCGGCAGGCTGAAGCTTTCTTT.

This clone has only a few counts. The chain employs TRBV19 and TRBJ1-5; 8 bases fit TRBD1. The CDR3 loop spans 16 amino acids. V was clipped by 4 bases and J by 2 bases; unmatched bases: 7. The germline CDR1 and CDR2 sequences are LNHDA and SQIVND (reference sequence). Here the CDR3 reads CASSNPGGAGNQPQHF. As DNA, the CDR3 is TGTGCCAGTAGTAACCCAGGGGGCGCTGGCAATCAGCCCCAGCATTTT.

The V call is TRBV5-1, the J call TRBJ2-3; D might be TRBD2 (5 bases). Trimming removed 7 bases at V and 4 bases at J, with 19 bases between. The CDR3 contains 15 residues. Germline V gene data show CDR1 as SGHRS and CDR2 as YFSETQ. The chain's CDR3 is CASGILPGGADTQYF. CDR3 nucleotides: TGCGCCAGCGGAATACTACCCGGAGGTGCAGATACGCAGTATTTT.

The chain uses TRBV6-6 and TRBJ2-3; 12 positions agree with TRBD2. Per the germline V gene, CDR1 is MNHNY and CDR2 is SVGAGI (reference sequence). Germline trimming cut 8 bases from V and 5 bases from J; bases unmatched to any gene: 11. The CDR3 has 16 amino acids. This chain's CDR3 is CASPRPLAGGGDTQYF. CDR3 in DNA: TGTGCCAGCCCCAGACCTCTAGCGGGAGGGGGAGATACGCAGTATTTT.